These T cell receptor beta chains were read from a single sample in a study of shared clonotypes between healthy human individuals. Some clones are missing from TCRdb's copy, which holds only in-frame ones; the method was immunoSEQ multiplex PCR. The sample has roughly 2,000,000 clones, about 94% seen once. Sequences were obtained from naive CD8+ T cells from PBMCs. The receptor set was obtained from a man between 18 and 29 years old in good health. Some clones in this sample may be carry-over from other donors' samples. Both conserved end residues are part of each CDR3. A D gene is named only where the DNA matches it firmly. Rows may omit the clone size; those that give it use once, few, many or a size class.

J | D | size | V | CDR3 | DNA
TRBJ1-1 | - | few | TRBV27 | CASSFTLNTEAFF | TGTGCCAGCAGTTTCACCCTGAACACTGAAGCTTTCTTT
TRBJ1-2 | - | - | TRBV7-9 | CASSLLANYGYTF | TGTGCCAGCAGCTTACTGGCGAACTATGGCTACACCTTC
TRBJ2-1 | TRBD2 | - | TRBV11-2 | CASSPPTPRERNNEQFF | TGTGCCAGCAGCCCACCGACGCCGCGGGAGAGGAATAATGAGCAGTTCTTC
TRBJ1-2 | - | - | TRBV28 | CASSNSNYGYTF | TGTGCCAGCAGCAATTCTAACTATGGCTACACCTTC
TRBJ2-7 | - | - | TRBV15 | CATSNREGLSEQYF | TGTGCCACCAGCAACAGAGAGGGGCTCTCCGAGCAGTACTTC
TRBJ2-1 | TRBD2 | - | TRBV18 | CASSPPSGGAPGEQFF | TGTGCCAGCTCACCACCCTCGGGAGGCGCCCCCGGTGAGCAGTTCTTC
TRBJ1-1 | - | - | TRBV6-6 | CASSYQGGLPEAFF | TGTGCCAGCAGTTACCAGGGTGGACTTCCCGAAGCTTTCTTT
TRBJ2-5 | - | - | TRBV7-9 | CASSLASGEAETQYF | TGTGCCAGCAGCTTAGCTTCGGGAGAGGCTGAGACCCAGTACTTC
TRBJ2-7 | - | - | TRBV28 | CASTRVARPGNEQYF | TGTGCCAGCACCCGAGTCGCCCGCCCAGGGAACGAGCAGTACTTC
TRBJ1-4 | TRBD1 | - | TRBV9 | CASSVGRGRVEKLFF | TGTGCCAGCAGCGTAGGGAGGGGGCGCGTTGAAAAACTGTTTTTT
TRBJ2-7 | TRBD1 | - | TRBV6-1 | CASSEGQGAFYEQYF | TGTGCCAGCAGTGAGGGACAGGGGGCTTTCTACGAGCAGTACTTC
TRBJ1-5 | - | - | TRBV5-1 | CASSLRGTSNQPQHF | TGCGCCAGCAGCTTGAGGGGGACATCCAATCAGCCCCAGCATTTT
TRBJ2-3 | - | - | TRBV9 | CASSVVGQRSTDTQYF | TGTGCCAGCAGCGTAGTAGGTCAGCGGAGCACAGATACGCAGTATTTT
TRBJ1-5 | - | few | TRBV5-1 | CASSLGQLAGQPQHF | TGCGCCAGCAGCTTGGGACAGCTGGCGGGTCAGCCCCAGCATTTT
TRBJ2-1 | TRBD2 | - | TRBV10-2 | CASSESRTSEGDEQFF | TGCGCCAGCAGTGAGTCTCGGACTAGTGAGGGAGATGAGCAGTTCTTC
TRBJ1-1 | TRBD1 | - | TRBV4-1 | CASSQGTGVPNTEAFF | TGCGCCAGCAGCCAAGGAACAGGGGTCCCGAACACTGAAGCTTTCTTT
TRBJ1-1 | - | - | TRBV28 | CASSPRAANTEAFF | TGTGCCAGCTCCCCGAGGGCAGCGAACACTGAAGCTTTCTTT
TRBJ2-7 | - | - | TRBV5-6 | CASSPGTTAYEQYF | TGTGCCAGCAGCCCAGGGACAACCGCCTACGAGCAGTACTTC
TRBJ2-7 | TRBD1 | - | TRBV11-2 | CASSVDRGRGSYEQYF | TGTGCCAGCAGCGTTGACAGGGGTCGGGGCTCCTACGAGCAGTACTTC
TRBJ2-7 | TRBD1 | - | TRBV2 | CASSEGQGLLDEQYF | TGTGCCAGCAGTGAAGGACAGGGGCTCTTGGACGAGCAGTACTTC
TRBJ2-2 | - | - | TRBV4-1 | CASSQAVWGTGELFF | TGCGCCAGCAGCCAAGCAGTATGGGGCACCGGGGAGCTGTTTTTT
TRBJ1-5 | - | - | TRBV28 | CASSLGFVGGVVYQPQHF | TGTGCCAGCAGTTTAGGTTTTGTTGGGGGTGTAGTCTATCAGCCCCAGCATTTT
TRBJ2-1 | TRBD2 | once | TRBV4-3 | CASSRGREGLNEQFF | TGCGCCAGCAGCCGGGGGCGGGAGGGACTCAATGAGCAGTTCTTC
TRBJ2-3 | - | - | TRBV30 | CAWSLSLAGADTQYF | TGTGCCTGGAGCCTGTCCCTAGCTGGTGCAGATACGCAGTATTTT
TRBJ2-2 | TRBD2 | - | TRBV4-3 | CASSQDRAGFANTGELFF | TGCGCCAGCAGCCAAGACCGAGCGGGATTTGCGAACACCGGGGAGCTGTTTTTT
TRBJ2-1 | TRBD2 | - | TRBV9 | CASSAPTSGPNEQFF | TGTGCCAGCAGCGCCCCTACTAGCGGACCCAATGAGCAGTTCTTC
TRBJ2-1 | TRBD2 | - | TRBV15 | CATSRPSGTGSYNEQFF | TGTGCCACCAGCAGACCCAGCGGGACGGGCTCCTACAATGAGCAGTTCTTC
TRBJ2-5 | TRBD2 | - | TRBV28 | CASSPKTSGAYF | TGTGCCAGCAGTCCGAAAACTAGCGGGGCCTACTTC
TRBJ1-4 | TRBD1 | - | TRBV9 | CASSVGPGTGLHEKLFF | TGTGCCAGCAGCGTTGGCCCTGGGACAGGGTTACATGAAAAACTGTTTTTT
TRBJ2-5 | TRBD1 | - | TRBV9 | CASSVTGGTVYQETQYF | TGTGCCAGCAGCGTAACAGGGGGAACCGTTTACCAAGAGACCCAGTACTTC
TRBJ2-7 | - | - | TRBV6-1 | CASSEVLWGESSYEQYF | TGTGCCAGCAGCGAAGTCCTATGGGGGGAGAGCTCCTACGAGCAGTACTTC
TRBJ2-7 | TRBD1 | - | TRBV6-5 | CASSYSTGEYSYEQYF | TGTGCCAGCAGTTACTCGACAGGGGAATACTCCTACGAGCAGTACTTC
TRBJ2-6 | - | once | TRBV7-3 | CASSFGSGANVLTF | TGTGCCAGCAGCTTCGGCTCTGGGGCCAACGTCCTGACTTTC
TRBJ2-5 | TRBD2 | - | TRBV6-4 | CASRSGRGQETQYF | TGTGCCAGCCGTAGCGGGAGGGGTCAAGAGACCCAGTACTTC
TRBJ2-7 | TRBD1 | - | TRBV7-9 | CASSAYRGEQYF | TGTGCCAGCAGCGCTTACAGGGGCGAGCAGTACTTC
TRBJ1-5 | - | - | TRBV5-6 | CASSGTTSNQPQHF | TGTGCCAGCAGTGGGACAACTAGCAATCAGCCCCAGCATTTT
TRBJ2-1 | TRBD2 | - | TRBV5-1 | CASSLNIGTIRDEQFF | TGCGCCAGCAGCTTAAATATAGGGACTATTCGCGATGAGCAGTTCTTC
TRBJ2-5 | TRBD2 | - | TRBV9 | CASSDGLAGETQYF | TGTGCCAGCAGCGACGGACTAGCCGGAGAGACCCAGTACTTC
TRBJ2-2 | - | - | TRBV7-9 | CASSHLRGLDHTGELFF | TGTGCCAGCAGCCATCTCCGGGGCCTAGATCACACCGGGGAGCTGTTTTTT
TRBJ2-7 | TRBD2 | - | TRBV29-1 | CSVMTSASYEQYF | TGCAGCGTTATGACTAGCGCCTCCTACGAGCAGTACTTC
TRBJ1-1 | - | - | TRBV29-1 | CSVETVEAFF | TGCAGCGTTGAGACAGTTGAAGCTTTCTTT
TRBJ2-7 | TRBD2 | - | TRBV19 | CASSIVTREATHEQYF | TGTGCCAGTAGTATAGTGACACGGGAGGCTACTCACGAGCAGTACTTC
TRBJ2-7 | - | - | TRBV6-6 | CASSPITYEQYF | TGTGCCAGCAGTCCAATCACCTACGAGCAGTACTTC
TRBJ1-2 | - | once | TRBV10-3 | CAISESGGVTYGYTF | TGTGCCATCAGTGAGTCGGGGGGGGTGACCTATGGCTACACCTTC
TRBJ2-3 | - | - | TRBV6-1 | CASSEALLASGTDTQYF | TGTGCCAGCAGTGAAGCGCTCCTAGCGAGCGGCACAGATACGCAGTATTTT